This T cell receptor (beta chain) was retrieved from a study of beta chain features in type 1 diabetes (dated by TCRdb to 2016 to 2019). For the wider study: Mean age, gender distribution, total cell number and subset yield were not different between patients and healthy donors. The study compared the TCRB repertoires of sorted circulating CD4+ T cell subsets in recently diagnosed type 1 diabetes patients with those in matched healthy donors. A total of some 100,000,000 sorted cells were examined across all samples, and a strong correlation was observed between cell number per subset and RNA yield. Whereas all 30 or so donors provided naive and central memory subsets, regulatory and stem cell-like memory subsets were isolated from just 8 patients and roughly 8 healthy donors.

The High Capacity cDNA Reverse Transcription Kit was used to reverse transcribe all of the isolated RNA, meaning that expressed TCRB transcripts were what got sequenced. Deep immunoSEQ sequencing was performed on naive, central memory and regulatory T cell samples, with an average of roughly 3.3 million total reads per sample. Sorted cells were lysed in RLT buffer, and RNA was extracted using DNase-treated RNeasy Micro or Mini kits according to cell number. Each cell subset was processed on its own to prevent cross-contamination, while patient and healthy donor samples were processed together. The immunoSEQ multiplex PCR was used to amplify TCRB sequences from cDNA, generating 87-bp fragments that spanned the CDR3 region. The amplicons were sequenced using the Illumina HiSeq platform. Processing in the source paper ran as follows. Synthetic template baselines were used to correct PCR bias computationally, reads within Hamming distance 2 were collapsed together, and singletons that could not be merged were discarded. Reads were aligned against IMGT so that V, D and J genes, CDR3 length and insertions or deletions at six rearrangement sites could be assigned. Within each subset, clonotype counts were normalized to sorted cell number, and only after that were true diversity and Gini coefficients computed with the tcR R package. Repertoire sharing was quantified using the overlap coefficient calculated on TCRB nucleotide sequences. TCRdb's version of the immuneACCESS table is confined to in-frame rearrangements and falls short of the full clone set. An unresolved V gene accounts for under half of the shortfall where checked; the remainder is of unknown origin. That table furnishes V, J and clone size, whereas the DNA furnished D and trimming. The sample table records almost 350,000 clones; 7% to 10% of these occur just once. Approximately 1% of the sample comes from the top ten.

Between the V and J ends, shortened by 3 bases and 1 base respectively, the junction contains 19 bases. According to the germline V gene, CDR1 reads SGDLS and CDR2 reads YYNGEE. The CDR3 sequence holds 17 residues, the cysteine and phenylalanine included. Only the CDR3 DNA stays, 51 bases, in frame from base 1. As regards this clone: Its antigen specificity is not known. Base quality data are lacking; no much larger clone is found one base away.

Results the study describes overall, beyond this receptor: Naive, central memory and regulatory TCRB repertoires appeared to be more alike among patients than among healthy donors. Shorter templates might have been favored by PCR, but patient and control samples were amplified and corrected together, so both groups would have been affected equally by any skew. Because cDNA was sequenced instead of genomic DNA, activated cells with high expression could be over-represented, although the groups did not differ in activation or CD3 levels. Because the HLA sub-analyses included only small numbers of individuals, any influence of HLA type on TCRB rearrangement was left unresolved. At VDJ recombination sites, patients with type 1 diabetes made fewer insertions and deleted more nucleotides, a pattern implying thymic rearrangement abnormalities. Type 1 diabetes patients showed a moderate but significant shortening of TCRB CDR3 length in all four CD4+ subsets.

A single peripheral blood draw of about 120 mL on average was collected from each donor into heparinised tubes. A BD FACSAria II and a panel including CD45RO, CCR7, CD25, CD127, CD95 and CD27 were used to sort naive, central memory, regulatory and stem cell-like memory CD4+ T cells. Every sorted population had a purity above 95%. PBMCs were separated immediately by Lymphoprep density gradient centrifugation and were stained directly, without being cultured. To minimize batch effects, samples were stained and sorted in pairs, one healthy donor with one patient per experiment. This sequence uses TRBV9 and TRBJ1-1, with the D gene too uncertain to name. This receptor was obtained from a man aged 25-40 years with type 1 diabetes. Sequenced sample: central memory CD4+ T cells from blood. CDR3 reads: CASSEAERAGGNTEAFF. The DNA reads as follows: TGTGCCAGCAGCGAGGCGGAAAGAGCGGGAGGGAACACTGAAGCTTTCTTT.